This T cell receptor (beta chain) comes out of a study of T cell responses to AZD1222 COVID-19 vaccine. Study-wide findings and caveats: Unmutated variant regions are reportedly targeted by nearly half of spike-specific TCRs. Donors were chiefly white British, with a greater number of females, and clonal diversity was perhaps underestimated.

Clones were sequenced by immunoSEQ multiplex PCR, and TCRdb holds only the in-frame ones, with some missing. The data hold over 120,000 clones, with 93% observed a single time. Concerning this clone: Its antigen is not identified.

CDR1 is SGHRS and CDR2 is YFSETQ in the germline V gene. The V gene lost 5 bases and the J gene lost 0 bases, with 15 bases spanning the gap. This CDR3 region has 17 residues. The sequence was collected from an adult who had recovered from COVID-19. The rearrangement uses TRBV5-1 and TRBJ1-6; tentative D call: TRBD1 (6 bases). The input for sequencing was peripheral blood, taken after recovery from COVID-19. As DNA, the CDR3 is TGCGCCAGCAGGGTCCGTGGACAGAGCTCCTATAATTCACCCCTCCACTTT. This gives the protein CASRVRGQSSYNSPLHF.